Below, one TCR beta chain is given with its context. Its antigen is as yet unknown. This sample was included in a study of CD8 T cells in ankylosing spondylitis. Libraries for TCR beta were made by quantitative 5'-RACE with molecular barcodes. MiXCR was run by TCRdb on the 5' RACE reads, yielding one entry per CDR3 protein. Of around 280,000 distinct CDR3 sequences listed, 15% to 25% were seen once; the top ten hold 7.5% to 9%. V shed 2 bases and J shed 6 bases, with 5 bases lying between them. This CDR3 has 12 amino acids. Germline-derived CDR1 and CDR2 are MNHNS and SASEGT. Study-level points and caveats: Significant enrichment of disease-linked clones was reportedly seen in matched ankylosing spondylitis synovial fluid. Past research had described some motif variants in reactive arthritis synovial fluid and blood. Seven to nine highly homologous variants made up a TCR beta motif that seemed to typify ankylosing spondylitis blood.

The source material was blood, either unsorted or a sorted T cell fraction (not recorded which). V and J are TRBV6-1 and TRBJ2-1; D gene unclear. This TCR was recovered from a male donor with ankylosing spondylitis or in good health (not recorded which). The CDR3 DNA reads TGTGCCAGCAGTGAACAGTCCAATGAGCAGTTCTTC. This encodes CASSEQSNEQFF.